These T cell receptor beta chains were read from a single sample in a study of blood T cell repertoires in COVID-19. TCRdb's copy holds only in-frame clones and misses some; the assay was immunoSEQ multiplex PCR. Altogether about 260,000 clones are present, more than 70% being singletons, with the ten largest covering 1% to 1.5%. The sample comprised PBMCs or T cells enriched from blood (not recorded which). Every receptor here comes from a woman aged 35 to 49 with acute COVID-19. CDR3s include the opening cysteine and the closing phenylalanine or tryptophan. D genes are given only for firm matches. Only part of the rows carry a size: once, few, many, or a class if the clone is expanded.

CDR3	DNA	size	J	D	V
CASSPSTALAKNIQYF	TGCGCCAGCAGCCCGTCGACAGCCCTAGCCAAAAACATTCAGTACTTC	NA	TRBJ2-4	NA	TRBV5-1
CASSHGTSWYEQYF	TGCGCCAGCAGCCATGGGACTAGCTGGTACGAGCAGTACTTC	NA	TRBJ2-7	TRBD2	TRBV4-1
CAWTEGPFGEGYTF	TGTGCCTGGACCGAGGGCCCCTTTGGAGAGGGCTACACCTTC	NA	TRBJ1-2	NA	TRBV30
CASTPWEMGAIYEQYF	TGTGCCAGCACCCCTTGGGAAATGGGGGCGATTTACGAGCAGTACTTC	NA	TRBJ2-7	NA	TRBV28
CASTLRGSGADTQYF	TGTGCCAGCACCCTCCGGGGGAGTGGGGCAGATACGCAGTATTTT	NA	TRBJ2-3	NA	TRBV11-3
CASSSSGGSQPQHF	TGTGCCAGCAGTTCCTCAGGGGGTTCTCAGCCCCAGCATTTT	NA	TRBJ1-5	TRBD1	TRBV6-2/TRBV6-3
CASKPTGGPDTQYF	TGTGCCAGTAAACCGACAGGGGGCCCAGATACGCAGTATTTT	once	TRBJ2-3	TRBD1	TRBV19
CASSPQGQNTEAFF	TGCGCCAGCAGCCCACAGGGGCAGAACACTGAAGCTTTCTTT	NA	TRBJ1-1	TRBD1	TRBV5-1
CASSMTDTPRGYTF	TGTGCCAGCAGCATGACAGACACCCCTCGGGGCTACACCTTC	NA	TRBJ1-2	NA	TRBV11-2
CASSLRQGTWYTEAFF	TGTGCCAGCAGCTTGAGGCAGGGTACATGGTACACTGAAGCTTTCTTT	once	TRBJ1-1	NA	TRBV5-4
CASSDRTAFSGNTIYF	TGTGCCAGCAGCGATAGAACAGCCTTCTCTGGAAACACCATATATTTT	NA	TRBJ1-3	NA	TRBV9
CASSLAGRGQGETQYF	TGTGCCAGCAGCTTGGCGGGACGTGGGCAGGGGGAGACCCAGTACTTC	NA	TRBJ2-5	NA	TRBV5-4
CASSITGGGELFF	TGTGCCAGTAGTATCACAGGGGGCGGGGAGCTGTTTTTT	NA	TRBJ2-2	TRBD1	TRBV19
CASGTGMNSPLHF	TGTGCCAGCGGGACAGGGATGAATTCACCCCTCCACTTT	NA	TRBJ1-6	TRBD1	TRBV6-5
CAISGGPDTDTQYF	TGTGCCATCAGTGGGGGGCCGGACACAGATACGCAGTATTTT	once	TRBJ2-3	NA	TRBV10-3
CASTTGGSYEQYF	TGTGCCAGCACAACAGGGGGCTCTTACGAGCAGTACTTC	once	TRBJ2-7	TRBD1	TRBV28
CASSLAGGKSNQPQHF	TGTGCCAGCAGCTTAGCAGGGGGTAAGAGCAATCAGCCCCAGCATTTT	NA	TRBJ1-5	NA	TRBV7-9
CASSLLRVGANYGYTF	TGTGCCAGCAGCTTGCTCCGAGTGGGCGCTAACTATGGCTACACCTTC	NA	TRBJ1-2	NA	TRBV5-5